This TCR beta chain originates from a study of cytomegalovirus exposure and HLA in healthy donors (dated by TCRdb to the late 2010s). At the level of the whole study: An earlier analysis of 587 of the donors reported 250 to 300 Gb of sequence data and roughly 120 million unique TCR beta sequences obtained from approximately 180 million T cells. The study aimed to test whether signatures of past pathogen exposure could be identified by cataloging public T cell receptors. Donor age, sex, ethnicity and CMV serostatus were compiled alongside the repertoire data. Every discovery cohort repertoire had been produced on one sequencing platform. Of the approximately 400 genotyped donors, 65% to 90% fell in the genetic ancestry cluster associated with self-reported Caucasian donors. Rather than using new phenotypic data, the later analysis identified candidate immune exposures from TCR beta sequences and from how often those sequences occurred across donors. Among about 410 genotyped donors of the cohort, an average of approximately 240,000 unique TCR beta nucleotide sequences was sequenced per donor, of which about 18% were non-productive. In addition to the first cohort of 666 subjects, a separate validation cohort of 100 to 150 different subjects was used. A later genetic analysis used genome-wide SNP genotypes for about 55% of the 666 donors, treating that subset as a discovery cohort. Typing coverage varied by locus: roughly 629-640 donors for A, B, C, DRB1 and DQB1; about 520 for DQA1; over 600 for DPA1; about 450 for DPB1. A later analysis re-examined previously published TCR beta repertoires from about 700 donors and added high-resolution HLA genotyping to investigate patterns of TCR occurrence. Several DR-DQ haplotypes were handled as single units for association and clustering because linkage in the cohort was strong. An earlier analysis of some 600 of the donors applied high-throughput TCR beta sequencing to assess whether each TCR beta V gene segment acted as functional or pseudogenic. High-throughput TCR immunosequencing, statistical association of individual TCRs with disease status, and machine learning were combined to predict cytomegalovirus infection status. An early release covering about 600 HLA-typed donors comprised about 300 gigabases of sequencing data and roughly 86 million unique TCR sequences. HLA typing covered class I and class II loci at four-digit resolution. The study used immunosequencing to profile the T cell repertoires of 666 subjects and linked those repertoires to cytomegalovirus serostatus. What the research found in general, with its limitations: Across donors, most TCR sequences were observed very rarely, whereas some public TCRs were present in many individuals. The 87-base-pair reads could not distinguish some IMGT-functional V segments, including TRBV6-2 and TRBV6-3, so those segments were excluded. In vitro tests confirmed that a few of the cytomegalovirus-associated TCR beta chains recognize cytomegalovirus antigens. In a later genetic analysis, a missense DCLRE1C variant was associated with V-gene and J-gene trimming of TCR beta chains, and the association was replicated in an independent cohort. A further reported finding was that TCR beta sequences accurately predicted the HLA-A and HLA-B alleles for most subjects in the first cohort. A later analysis found that HLA-associated TCR beta chains were more clonally expanded and had lower generation probabilities than equally common non-associated chains. Roughly uniform sequencing depth across donors was assumed in presence/absence analyses, although this assumption may not hold. Because counts were too low, seventeen rarely observed V segments, including chromosome 9 orphons, were excluded from the earlier analysis of several hundred of the donors. A later analysis reported that several top co-occurrence clusters appeared linked to parvovirus B19, influenza, CMV and Epstein-Barr virus. In both the original and validation cohorts, the classifier was reported to diagnose cytomegalovirus status with high specificity and sensitivity. Linkage disequilibrium might explain the correlated functional status among segregating V segments, but an unknown experimental factor could not be excluded. In the study, approximately 150 TCR beta chains were listed as associated with cytomegalovirus. Because HLA typing was missing for some donors at each locus, association tests included only the typed subset. CMV serostatus was the only immune exposure information available for the cohort. A later genetic analysis reported fewer N-insertions in productive TCRs among donors in an Asian-associated ancestry cluster than the roughly 640-donor mean. A group of highly shared sequence variants was considered likely to be a technical artifact of the sequencing pipeline. Broadly in line with IMGT annotations, most TCR beta V segments showed up in productive rearrangements about 87% or about 30% of the time in an earlier analysis of several hundred of the donors. When HLA alleles, especially DR and DQ, strongly co-occurred, TCR associations were difficult to assign to individual alleles. A later analysis found that most CMV-associated TCR beta chains appeared HLA-restricted, with HLA associations seemingly driven largely by CMV exposure. In this cohort, only TCR beta chains were sequenced, and detectable features were limited by the absence of alpha or paired-chain data. A later analysis found that TCR association rates varied across HLA loci, with DRB1 alleles showing the most associated TCRs and HLA-C alleles the fewest. The authors suggested that the approach could potentially be generalized to other disease states and immunological phenotypes. A later analysis associated about 17,000 TCR beta sequences with specific HLA alleles at a false discovery rate of 0.05.

The cohort comprised 666 healthy bone marrow donors. All cohort members were sampled while nominally healthy, although unrecorded immune exposures were likely present. The donor was CMV seropositive and belonged to the group of 250 to 350 seropositive cohort members. A peripheral blood sample was collected from each donor, and TCR beta sequencing was performed on peripheral blood mononuclear cells. Genomic DNA was extracted from the blood cell samples with the Qiagen DNeasy Blood Extraction Kit. Worth noting for this clone: The antigen it binds to is not known. Base qualities were left out, and no much larger clone turns up one base away.

From cysteine to phenylalanine, the CDR3 is 17 amino acids long. Only the CDR3 DNA stays, 51 bases, in frame from base 1. Trimming takes 4 bases from V and 5 bases from J, and the germline ends sit 18 bases apart. In the germline V gene, CDR1 corresponds to SGHDN and CDR2 to FVKESK. The method was the immunoSEQ multiplex PCR assay. A mixture of 60 forward primers for TCR Vbeta segments and 13 reverse primers for TCR Jbeta segments was used in the multiplex PCR. A multiplex PCR assay on genomic DNA amplified the CDR3 region of rearranged TCR beta genes. On the Illumina HiSeq System, the amplified TCR beta libraries were sequenced as 87-base-pair reads. The authors processed their data as follows. Across the 670 or so repertoires, a later analysis counted 75 million to 90 million unique TCR beta chains, roughly 11 million of which were shared by at least two donors. To remove PCR and sequencing errors, raw reads were error-corrected and collapsed into unique sequences using a nearest-neighbor algorithm that merged closely related sequences. To assign V, D and J gene segments, CDR3 sequences were aligned to IMGT reference sequences. For a sequence to be retained, a match of at least six nucleotides was required to both a V gene segment and a J gene segment. A rearrangement counted as productive if the CDR3 had no stop codons and remained in frame with V and J, and every other rearrangement counted as non-productive. Following IMGT convention, CDR3 was defined as the stretch from the second conserved V-encoded cysteine to the conserved J-encoded phenylalanine. In an earlier analysis of approximately 590 of the donors, sequences lacking an unambiguous match to a single V gene segment were excluded. An earlier analysis of over 450 of the donors classified V segments as functional when productive rearrangements were above 56.7% and as segregating when the standard deviation between donors was above 5%. To diagnose cytomegalovirus status from the catalog of TCR beta chain sequences, a statistical classification framework was built. In a later analysis, V and J genes were assigned by comparing TCR nucleotide sequences against IMGT/GENE-DB human TR gene sequences. In a later analysis, CDR3 sequences and most-parsimonious VDJ recombination scenarios were assigned using the TCRdist pipeline. A later analysis defined each TCR beta chain by its CDR3 amino acid sequence plus V-gene family, and excluded reads lacking a unique V-gene family. To address suspected cross-contamination and a sequencing artifact, a later analysis removed 592 highly shared, low-generation-probability nucleotide sequences. For each public chain, a later analysis derived a clonal expansion index from normalized ranks of inferred template counts within each repertoire. A later analysis computed generation probabilities with a VDJ recombination model fitted to out-of-frame rearrangements, and checked the results against IGoR. In a later analysis, hypergeometric tests were used to score TCR-TCR, TCR-HLA and TCR-CMV co-occurrence, with a repertoire-size bias correction applied to TCR pairs. A later analysis estimated false discovery rates by permuting HLA or CMV assignments 20 times. In a later analysis, co-occurring TCRs were grouped using DBSCAN, with TCRdist sequence similarity added in when clustering inside HLA-allele-positive subsets. Co-occurrence clustering excluded repertoires with fewer than 30,000 or more than 120,000 public chains, plus five with anomalous nucleotide sharing. This is the immuneACCESS table as TCRdb keeps it, with only in-frame sequences that have V and J called. A part of the clones is gone; compared with another copy, unresolved V genes explain less than half, and the rest is unexplained. The V and J calls and clone size were taken over from that table, and D and trimming were inferred from the DNA. The sample has about 65,000 clones on record, 70% to 85% of them singletons. Around 3% of the sample is held by the ten biggest clonotypes.

This TCR came from a girl aged 5-17 years in good health and CMV-seropositive. Recombination joined TRBV14 with TRBJ2-6; the D gene is possibly TRBD2, with 5 bases matching. The source material was PBMCs. The DNA sequence reads TGTGCCAGCAGCCCCCCACTGAGGGCATTGAGGGCCAACGTCCTGACTTTC. This gives the protein CASSPPLRALRANVLTF. The full variable domain, with segments outside the CDR3 supplied by the reference TRBV14 and TRBJ2-6 proteins, appears as EAGVTQFPSHSVIEKGQTVTLRCDPISGHDNLYWYRRVMGKEIKFLLHFVKESKQDESGMPNNRFLAERTGGTYSTLKVQPAELEDSGVYFCASSPPLRALRANVLTFGAGSRLTVL.